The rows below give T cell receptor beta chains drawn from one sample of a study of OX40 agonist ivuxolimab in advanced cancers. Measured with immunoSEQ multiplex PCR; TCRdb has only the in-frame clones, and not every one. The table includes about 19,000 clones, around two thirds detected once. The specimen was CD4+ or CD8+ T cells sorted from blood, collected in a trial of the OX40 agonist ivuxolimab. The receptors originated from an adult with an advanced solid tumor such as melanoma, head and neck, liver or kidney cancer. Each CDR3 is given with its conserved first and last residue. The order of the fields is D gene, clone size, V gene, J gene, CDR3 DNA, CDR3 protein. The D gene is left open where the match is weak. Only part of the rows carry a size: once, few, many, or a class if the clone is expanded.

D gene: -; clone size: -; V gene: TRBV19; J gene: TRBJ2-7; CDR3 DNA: TGTGCCAGTAGTTGGGGACACGAGCAGTACTTC; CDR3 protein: CASSWGHEQYF
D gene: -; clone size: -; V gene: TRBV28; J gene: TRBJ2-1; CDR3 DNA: TGTGCCAGCAATTTCCCTACTAGTACCCCCTCCTACAATGAGCAGTTCTTC; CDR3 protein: CASNFPTSTPSYNEQFF
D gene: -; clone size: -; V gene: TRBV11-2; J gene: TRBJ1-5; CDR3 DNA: TGTGCCAGCAGCCGACCACCCGGACGGGCGGGAAATCAGCCCCAGCATTTT; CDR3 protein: CASSRPPGRAGNQPQHF
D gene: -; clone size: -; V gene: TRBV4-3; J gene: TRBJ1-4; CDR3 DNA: TGCGCCAGCAGCCCACGAGGACCGGATGAAAAACTGTTTTTT; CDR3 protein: CASSPRGPDEKLFF
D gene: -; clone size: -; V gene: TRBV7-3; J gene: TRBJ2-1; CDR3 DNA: TGTGCCAGCAGCTTAACAGGGAGGAACACGAATGAGCAGTTCTTC; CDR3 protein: CASSLTGRNTNEQFF
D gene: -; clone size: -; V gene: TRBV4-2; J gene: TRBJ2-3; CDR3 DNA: TGTGCCAGCAGCCAAGGGGGGGTCACAGATACGCAGTATTTT; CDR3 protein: CASSQGGVTDTQYF
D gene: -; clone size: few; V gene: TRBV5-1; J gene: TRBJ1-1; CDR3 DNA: TGCGCCAGCAGCGAGGGCGGCAAGAACACTGAAGCTTTCTTT; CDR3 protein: CASSEGGKNTEAFF
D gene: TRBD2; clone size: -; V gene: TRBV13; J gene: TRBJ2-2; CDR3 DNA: TGTGCCAGCAGCTTGGGTGTAGCGGGGGCGAACGGGGAGCTGTTTTTT; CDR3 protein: CASSLGVAGANGELFF
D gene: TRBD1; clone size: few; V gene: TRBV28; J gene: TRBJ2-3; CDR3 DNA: TGTGCCAGCAGTTTGCCGGGGACAGGGGATATCCCTAGCACAGATACGCAGTATTTT; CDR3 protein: CASSLPGTGDIPSTDTQYF
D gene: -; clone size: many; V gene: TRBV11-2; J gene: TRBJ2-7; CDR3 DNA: TGTGCCAGCAGCCCCCCACGGGGCTTGAGGGAGCAGTACTTC; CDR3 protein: CASSPPRGLREQYF
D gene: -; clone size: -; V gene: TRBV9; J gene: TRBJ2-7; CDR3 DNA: TGTGCCAGCAGCGAGGGAGACGGACCGATCTCCTACGAGCAGTACTTC; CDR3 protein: CASSEGDGPISYEQYF
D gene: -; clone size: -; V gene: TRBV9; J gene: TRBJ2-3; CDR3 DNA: TGTGCCAGCAGCGTAGGCACAGATACGCAGTATTTT; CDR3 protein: CASSVGTDTQYF
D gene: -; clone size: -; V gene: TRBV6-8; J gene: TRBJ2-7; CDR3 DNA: TGTGCCAGCAGTAAAGACGGAGCCTACGAGCAGTACTTC; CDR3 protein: CASSKDGAYEQYF
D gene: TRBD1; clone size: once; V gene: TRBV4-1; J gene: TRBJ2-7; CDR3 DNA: TGCGCCAGCAGCCAAGATACGAAGGGACAGCGCACCTACGAGCAGTACTTC; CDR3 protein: CASSQDTKGQRTYEQYF
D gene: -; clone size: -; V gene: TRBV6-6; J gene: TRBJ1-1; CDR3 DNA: TGTGCCAGCACCATGGGGAACACTGAAGCTTTCTTT; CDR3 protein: CASTMGNTEAFF
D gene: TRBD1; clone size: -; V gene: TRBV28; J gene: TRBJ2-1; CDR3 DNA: TGTGCCAGCAGTTCAGGACAGGGGGGTTACAATGAGCAGTTCTTC; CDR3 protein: CASSSGQGGYNEQFF
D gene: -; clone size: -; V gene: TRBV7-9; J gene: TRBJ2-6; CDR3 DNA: TGTGCCAGCAACCAGGTTGTGGGGTCAGGGGCCAACGTCCTGACTTTC; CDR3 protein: CASNQVVGSGANVLTF
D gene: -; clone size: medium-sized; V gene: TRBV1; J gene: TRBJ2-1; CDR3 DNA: TGCACCAGCAGCCGGACTAGCGGTCACAATGAGCAGTTCTTC; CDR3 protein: CTSSRTSGHNEQFF
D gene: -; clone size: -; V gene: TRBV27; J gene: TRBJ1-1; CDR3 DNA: TGTGCCAGCAGTTCGCCCCTGAACACTGAAGCTTTCTTT; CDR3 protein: CASSSPLNTEAFF
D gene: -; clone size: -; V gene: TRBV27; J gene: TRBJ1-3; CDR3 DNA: TGTGCCAGCGGTGACTCTGGAAACACCATATATTTT; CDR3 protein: CASGDSGNTIYF
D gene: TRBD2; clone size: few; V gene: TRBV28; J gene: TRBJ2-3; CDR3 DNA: TGTGCCAGCAGTCTCACTAGGGGACTAGCGGGAACAGATACGCAGTATTTT; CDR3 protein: CASSLTRGLAGTDTQYF
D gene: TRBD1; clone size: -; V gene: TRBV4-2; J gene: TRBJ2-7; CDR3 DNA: TGTGCCAGCAGCCAGGGGACAGAACCTTACGAGCAGTACTTC; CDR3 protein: CASSQGTEPYEQYF
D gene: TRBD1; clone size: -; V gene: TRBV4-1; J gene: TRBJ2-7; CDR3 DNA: TGCGCCAGCAGCCAAGATTCAGAGACAGGGCGTTTCTACGAGCAGTACTTC; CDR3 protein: CASSQDSETGRFYEQYF
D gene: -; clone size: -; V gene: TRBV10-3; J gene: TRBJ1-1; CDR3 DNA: TGTGCCTCCCAAGAGACAGGGAACACTGAAGCTTTCTTT; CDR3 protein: CASQETGNTEAFF
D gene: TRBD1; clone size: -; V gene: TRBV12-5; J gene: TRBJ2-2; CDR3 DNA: TGTGCTAGTGGTTTGGTATGGACAGGGGTCCCCGGGGAGCTGTTTTTT; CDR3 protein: CASGLVWTGVPGELFF
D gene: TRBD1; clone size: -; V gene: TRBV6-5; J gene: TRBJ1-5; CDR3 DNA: TGTGCCAGCAGGAGGACAGGTCGAAATCAGCCCCAGCATTTT; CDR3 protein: CASRRTGRNQPQHF
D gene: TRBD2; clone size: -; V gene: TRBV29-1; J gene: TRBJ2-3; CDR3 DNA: TGCAGCGTAGCGGGACTAGCGGGGGACACAGATACGCAGTATTTT; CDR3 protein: CSVAGLAGDTDTQYF
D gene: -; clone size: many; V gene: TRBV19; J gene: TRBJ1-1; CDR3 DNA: TGTGCCAGTTCGGGGGGCTGGGTCACTGAAGCTTTCTTT; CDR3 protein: CASSGGWVTEAFF
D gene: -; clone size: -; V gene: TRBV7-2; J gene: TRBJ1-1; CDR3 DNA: TGCGCCAGCAGCCAAAGGAAAGAGAACACTGAAGCTTTCTTT; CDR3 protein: CASSQRKENTEAFF
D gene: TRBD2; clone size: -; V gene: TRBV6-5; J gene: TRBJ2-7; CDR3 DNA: TGTGCCAGCAGCACGGGAGGTCCCGACGAGCAGTACTTC; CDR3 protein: CASSTGGPDEQYF
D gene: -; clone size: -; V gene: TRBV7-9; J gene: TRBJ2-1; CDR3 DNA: TGTGCCAGCAGCTTAGGGGCCGGCAATGAGCAGTTCTTC; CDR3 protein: CASSLGAGNEQFF
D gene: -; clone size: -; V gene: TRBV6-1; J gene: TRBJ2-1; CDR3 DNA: TGTGCCAGCAGAGGACCGGGAGATTCCTACAATGAGCAGTTCTTC; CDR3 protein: CASRGPGDSYNEQFF
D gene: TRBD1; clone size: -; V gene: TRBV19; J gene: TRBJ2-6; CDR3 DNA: TGTGCCAGTAGTGAGGACAGGGGGCTTATCTCTGGGGCCAACGTCCTGACTTTC; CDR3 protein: CASSEDRGLISGANVLTF
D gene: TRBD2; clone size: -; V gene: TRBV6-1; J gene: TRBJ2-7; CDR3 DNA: TGTGCCAGCAGTGAAGATGCTAGCGGGGGCTTCGAGCAGTACTTC; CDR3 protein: CASSEDASGGFEQYF
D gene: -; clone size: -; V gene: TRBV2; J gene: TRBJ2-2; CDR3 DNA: TGTGCCAGCAGCGGCACGGGGGCCGCGAACACCGGGGAGCTGTTTTTT; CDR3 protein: CASSGTGAANTGELFF
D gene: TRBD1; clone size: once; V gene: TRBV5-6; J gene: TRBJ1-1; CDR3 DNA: TGTGCCAGCAGCTTTTTCGGGACAGGGGCGAGAAACACTGAAGCTTTCTTT; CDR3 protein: CASSFFGTGARNTEAFF
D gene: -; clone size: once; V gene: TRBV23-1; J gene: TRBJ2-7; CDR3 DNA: TGCGCCAGCAGTCAATCTGGATTCTACGAGCAGTACTTC; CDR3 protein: CASSQSGFYEQYF
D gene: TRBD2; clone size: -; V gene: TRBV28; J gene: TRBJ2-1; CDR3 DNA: TGTGCCAGCAGTTTATTGAGCGGGAGCTCCTACAATGAGCAGTTCTTC; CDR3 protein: CASSLLSGSSYNEQFF
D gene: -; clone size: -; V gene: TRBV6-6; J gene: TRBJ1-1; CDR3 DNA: TGTGCCAGCACCGAGGGGGTTATGAACACTGAAGCTTTCTTT; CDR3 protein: CASTEGVMNTEAFF
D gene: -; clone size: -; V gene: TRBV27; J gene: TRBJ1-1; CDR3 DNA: TGTGCCAGCAGTTTAGGTCTGGTCCAATCGATCCGGACTGAAGCTTTCTTT; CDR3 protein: CASSLGLVQSIRTEAFF
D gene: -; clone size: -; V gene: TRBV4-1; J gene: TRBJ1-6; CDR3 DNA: TGCGCCAGCAGCCAAGAAGGCTGGGGTAATTCACCCCTCCACTTT; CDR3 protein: CASSQEGWGNSPLHF
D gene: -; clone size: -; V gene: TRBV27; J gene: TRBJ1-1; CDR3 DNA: TGTGCCAGCTTGAGCCCAGCAGACACTGAAGCTTTCTTT; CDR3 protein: CASLSPADTEAFF
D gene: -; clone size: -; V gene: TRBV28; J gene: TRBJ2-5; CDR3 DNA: TGTGCCAGCAGTTTAGCGCAGGGTAACCAAGAGACCCAGTACTTC; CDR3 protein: CASSLAQGNQETQYF
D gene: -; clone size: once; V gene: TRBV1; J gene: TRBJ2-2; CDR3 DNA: TGCACCAGCAGCCAACCTAGGGCAGGGTGTGTGTCCGGGGAGCTGTTTTTT; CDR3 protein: CTSSQPRAGCVSGELFF
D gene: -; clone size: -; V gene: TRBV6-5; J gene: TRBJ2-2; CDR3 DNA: TGTGCCAGCAGTTTTGGGGTACCCGGGGAGCTGTTTTTT; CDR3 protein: CASSFGVPGELFF
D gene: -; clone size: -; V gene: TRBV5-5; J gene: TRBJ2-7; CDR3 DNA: TGTGCCAGCAGCTTGGACAGGCGAGAGCAGTACTTC; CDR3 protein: CASSLDRREQYF
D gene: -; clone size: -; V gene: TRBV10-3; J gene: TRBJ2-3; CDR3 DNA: TGTGCCATCGCCGGGGTTGGGGACACAGATACGCAGTATTTT; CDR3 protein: CAIAGVGDTDTQYF
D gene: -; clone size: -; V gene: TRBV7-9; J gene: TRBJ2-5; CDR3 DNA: TGTGCCAGCAGCTTAGTTTCCGAAGAGACCCAGTACTTC; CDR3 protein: CASSLVSEETQYF
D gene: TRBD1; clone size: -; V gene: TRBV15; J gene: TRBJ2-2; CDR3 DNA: TGTGCCACCAGCCGGGACAGGGGGTTGACCGGGGAGCTGTTTTTT; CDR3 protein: CATSRDRGLTGELFF
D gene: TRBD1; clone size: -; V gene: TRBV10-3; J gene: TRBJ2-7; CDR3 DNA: TGTGCCATCAGTGAGTTACAGGGGGCAAGAAGCGAGCAGTACTTC; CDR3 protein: CAISELQGARSEQYF
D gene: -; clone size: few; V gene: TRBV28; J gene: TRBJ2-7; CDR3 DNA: TGTGCCAGCAGGCCCTCGGGGCTAGCTTCCTACGAGCAGTACTTC; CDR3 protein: CASRPSGLASYEQYF
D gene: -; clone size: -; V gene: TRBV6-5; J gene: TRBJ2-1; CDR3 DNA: TGTGCCAGCAGTTACCTCCCAGGGGACTCCTACAATGAGCAGTTCTTC; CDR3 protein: CASSYLPGDSYNEQFF
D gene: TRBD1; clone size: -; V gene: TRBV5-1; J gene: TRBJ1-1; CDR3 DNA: TGCGCCAGCAGCCCAGGACAGGGGGCTTTGTACACTGAAGCTTTCTTT; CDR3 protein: CASSPGQGALYTEAFF
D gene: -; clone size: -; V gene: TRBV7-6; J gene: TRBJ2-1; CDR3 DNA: TGTGCCAGCAGCGCGGACCCCTACAATGAGCAGTTCTTC; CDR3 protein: CASSADPYNEQFF
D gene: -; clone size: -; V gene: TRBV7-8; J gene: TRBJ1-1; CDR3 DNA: TGTGCCAGCAGCTGGGGGGGATGGGGCACTGAAGCTTTCTTT; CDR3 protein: CASSWGGWGTEAFF
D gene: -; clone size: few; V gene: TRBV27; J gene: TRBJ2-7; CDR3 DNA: TGTGCCAGCAGAAAGGACCAGTCCTACTACGAGCAGTACTTC; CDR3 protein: CASRKDQSYYEQYF
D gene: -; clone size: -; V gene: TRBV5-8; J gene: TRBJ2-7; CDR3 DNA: TGTGCCAGCAGCTTGGCAGGCTTGGTCGAGCAGTACTTC; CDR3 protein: CASSLAGLVEQYF
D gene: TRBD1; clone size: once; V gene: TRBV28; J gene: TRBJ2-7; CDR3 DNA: TGTGCCAGCAGTTGGGGGACAGGCTCCTACGAGCAGTACTTC; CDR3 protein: CASSWGTGSYEQYF
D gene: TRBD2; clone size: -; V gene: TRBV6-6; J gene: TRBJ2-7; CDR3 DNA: TGTGCCAGCAGTAAACTAGCGGGAACCGGGTACGAGCAGTACTTC; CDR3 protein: CASSKLAGTGYEQYF
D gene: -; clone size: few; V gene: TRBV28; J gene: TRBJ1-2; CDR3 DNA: TGTGCCAGCACCCCTGGAGGATCCCATGGCTACACCTTC; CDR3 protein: CASTPGGSHGYTF